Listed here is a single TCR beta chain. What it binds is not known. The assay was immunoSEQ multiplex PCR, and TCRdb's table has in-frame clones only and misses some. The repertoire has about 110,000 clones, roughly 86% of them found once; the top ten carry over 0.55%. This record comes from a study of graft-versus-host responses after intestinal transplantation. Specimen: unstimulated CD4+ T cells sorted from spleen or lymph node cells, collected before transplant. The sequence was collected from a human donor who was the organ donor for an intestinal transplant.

The CDR3 spells CASSRGNSYNEQFF. DNA for the CDR3: TGTGCCAGCTCTCGGGGAAACTCCTACAATGAGCAGTTCTTC. The rearrangement joins TRBV27 to TRBJ2-1, with D possibly being TRBD2 (5 bases). Germline V CDR1 and CDR2: MNHEY, SMNVEV (reference sequence). The ends were cut back, 8 bases at V and 0 bases at J, with 11 bases in the middle. The length of the CDR3 is 14 residues.